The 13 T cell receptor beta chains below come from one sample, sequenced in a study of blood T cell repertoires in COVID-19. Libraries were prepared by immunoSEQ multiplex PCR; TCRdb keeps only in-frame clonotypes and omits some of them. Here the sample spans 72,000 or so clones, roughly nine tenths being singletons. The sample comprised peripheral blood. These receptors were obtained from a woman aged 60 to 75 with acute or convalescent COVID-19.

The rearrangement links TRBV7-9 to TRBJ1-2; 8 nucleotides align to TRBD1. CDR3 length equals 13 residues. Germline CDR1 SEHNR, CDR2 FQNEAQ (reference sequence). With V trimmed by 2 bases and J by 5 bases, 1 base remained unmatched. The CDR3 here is CASSLTGGYGYTF. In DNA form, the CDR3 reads TGTGCCAGCAGCTTAACAGGGGGGTATGGCTACACCTTC.

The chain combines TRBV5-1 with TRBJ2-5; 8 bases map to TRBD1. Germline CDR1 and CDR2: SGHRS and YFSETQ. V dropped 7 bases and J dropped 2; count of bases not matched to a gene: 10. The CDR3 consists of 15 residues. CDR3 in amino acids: CASGDRGGAQETQYF. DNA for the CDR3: TGCGCCAGCGGCGACAGGGGAGGTGCGCAAGAGACCCAGTACTTC.

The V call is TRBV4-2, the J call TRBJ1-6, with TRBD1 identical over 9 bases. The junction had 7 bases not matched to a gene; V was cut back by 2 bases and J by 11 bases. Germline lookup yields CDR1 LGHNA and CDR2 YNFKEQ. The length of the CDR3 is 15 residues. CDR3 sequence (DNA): TGTGCCAGCAGCCAACCGGGACAGGGTCGTCCACCCCTCCACTTT. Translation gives CASSQPGQGRPPLHF.

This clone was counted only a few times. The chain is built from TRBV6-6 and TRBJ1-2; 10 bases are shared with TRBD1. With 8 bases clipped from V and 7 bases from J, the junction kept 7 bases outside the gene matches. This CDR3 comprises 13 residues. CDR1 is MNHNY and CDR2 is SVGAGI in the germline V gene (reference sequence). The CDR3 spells CASQRQGALGYTF. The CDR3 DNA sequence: TGTGCCAGCCAAAGACAGGGGGCGCTTGGCTACACCTTC.

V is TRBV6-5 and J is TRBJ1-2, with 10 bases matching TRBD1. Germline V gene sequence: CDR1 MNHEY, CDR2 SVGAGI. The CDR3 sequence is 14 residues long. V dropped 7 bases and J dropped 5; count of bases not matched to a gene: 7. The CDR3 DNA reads TGTGCCAGCACCACGACAGGGGGCAAGTATGGCTACACCTTC. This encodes CASTTTGGKYGYTF.

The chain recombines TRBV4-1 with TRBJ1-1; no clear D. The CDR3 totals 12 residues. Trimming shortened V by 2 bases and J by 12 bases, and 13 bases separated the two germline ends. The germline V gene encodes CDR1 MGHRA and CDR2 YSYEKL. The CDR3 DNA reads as TGCGCCAGCAGCCAAAACCGGGATAGGACTTTCTTT. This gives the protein CASSQNRDRTFF.

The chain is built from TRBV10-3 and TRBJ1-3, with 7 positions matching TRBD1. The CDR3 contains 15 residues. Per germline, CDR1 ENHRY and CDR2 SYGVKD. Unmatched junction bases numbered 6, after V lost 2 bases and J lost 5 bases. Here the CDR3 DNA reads TGTGCCATCAGTGAGCCCACAGGGGTTCGAAACACCATATATTTT. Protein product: CAISEPTGVRNTIYF.

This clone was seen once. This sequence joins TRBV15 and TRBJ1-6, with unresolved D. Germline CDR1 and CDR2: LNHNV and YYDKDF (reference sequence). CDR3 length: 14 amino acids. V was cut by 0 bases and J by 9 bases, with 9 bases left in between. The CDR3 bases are TGTGCCACCAGCAGAGATGCCCGGGGTTCACCCCTCCACTTT. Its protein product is CATSRDARGSPLHF.

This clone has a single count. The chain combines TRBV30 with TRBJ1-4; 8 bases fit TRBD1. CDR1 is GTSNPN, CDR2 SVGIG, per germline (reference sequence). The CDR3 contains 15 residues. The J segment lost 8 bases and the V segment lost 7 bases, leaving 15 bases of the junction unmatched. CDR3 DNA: TGTGCCTTCCGGGACAGGCTATTGTCGAACGAAAAACTGTTTTTT. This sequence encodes CAFRDRLLSNEKLFF.

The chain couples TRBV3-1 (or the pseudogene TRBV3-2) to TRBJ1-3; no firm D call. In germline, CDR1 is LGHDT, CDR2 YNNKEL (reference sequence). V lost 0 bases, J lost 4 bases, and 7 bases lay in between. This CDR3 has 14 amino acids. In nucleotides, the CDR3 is TGTGCCAGCAGCCAAGAATCCCGGGGAAACACCATATATTTT. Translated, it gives CASSQESRGNTIYF.

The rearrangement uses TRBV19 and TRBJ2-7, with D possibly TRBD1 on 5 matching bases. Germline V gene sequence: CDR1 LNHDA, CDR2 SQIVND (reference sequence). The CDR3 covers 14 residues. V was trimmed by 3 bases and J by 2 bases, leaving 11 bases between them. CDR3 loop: CASSIGDRAYEQYF. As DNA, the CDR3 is TGTGCCAGTAGTATCGGAGACAGAGCCTACGAGCAGTACTTC.

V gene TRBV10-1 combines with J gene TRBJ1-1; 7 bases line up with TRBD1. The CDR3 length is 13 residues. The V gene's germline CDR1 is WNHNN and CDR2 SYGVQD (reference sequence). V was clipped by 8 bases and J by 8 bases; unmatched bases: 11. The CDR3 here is CASRRDSKHEAFF. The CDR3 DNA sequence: TGCGCCAGCCGGAGGGACAGTAAACACGAAGCTTTCTTT.

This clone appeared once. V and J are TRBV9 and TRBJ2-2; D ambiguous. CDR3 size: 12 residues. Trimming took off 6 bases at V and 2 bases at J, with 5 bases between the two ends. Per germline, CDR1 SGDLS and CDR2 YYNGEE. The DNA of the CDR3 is TGTGCCAGCACAGGAAACACCGGGGAGCTGTTTTTT. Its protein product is CASTGNTGELFF.